The source of this TCR beta chain is a study of blood T cells in healthy people across ages. Sample-barcoded 5' priming and a J-beta primer mix drove a second PCR of about 7 to 11 cycles. TCRdb reanalysed the 5' RACE reads using MiXCR and keeps one entry per CDR3 protein. The sample lists 800,000 to 1,300,000 distinct CDR3 sequences, less than 25% occurring once. Germline V gives CDR1 MNHEY, CDR2 SVGAGI. The CDR3 has 14 residues. Collection of 9.5 to 10 milliliters of peripheral blood was performed for each donor. Separately, the same data were catalogued under a study of T cells of mothers and their children. That paper states: Samples came from a few healthy Caucasian mothers and their six children.

J is TRBJ2-5 and V is TRBV6-5, with no clear D. The end of the DNA aligns better with TRBJ2-7, so the J call may be wrong. Material: blood. This TCR derives from a girl aged 2-10 years in good health. The CDR3, as DNA: TGTGCCAGCAGCCCCTCCCACGACGGCTACGAGCAGTACTTC. Translation: CASSPSHDGYEQYF.